This T cell receptor beta chain stems from a study of T cell changes during pregnancy in multiple sclerosis. Deletions cut 5 bases from V and 4 bases from J, with 15 bases between. The CDR3 sequence is 15 residues long. Germline assignment: CDR1 LNHDA and CDR2 SQIVND (reference sequence). TCRdb's table, derived via immunoSEQ multiplex PCR, lists solely in-frame clones and lacks some. The sample consists of about 100,000 clones, 90% to 95% of them appearing once. The receptor comes from a female donor with multiple sclerosis, enrolled in a pregnancy study. This specimen was peripheral blood, taken after pregnancy. The chain carries TRBV19 and TRBJ2-1; perhaps TRBD2 as D (5 bases). The CDR3 nucleotides are TGTGCCAGTAGTCCCTGGCTAGCAGAATACAATGAGCAGTTCTTC. The encoded protein is CASSPWLAEYNEQFF.